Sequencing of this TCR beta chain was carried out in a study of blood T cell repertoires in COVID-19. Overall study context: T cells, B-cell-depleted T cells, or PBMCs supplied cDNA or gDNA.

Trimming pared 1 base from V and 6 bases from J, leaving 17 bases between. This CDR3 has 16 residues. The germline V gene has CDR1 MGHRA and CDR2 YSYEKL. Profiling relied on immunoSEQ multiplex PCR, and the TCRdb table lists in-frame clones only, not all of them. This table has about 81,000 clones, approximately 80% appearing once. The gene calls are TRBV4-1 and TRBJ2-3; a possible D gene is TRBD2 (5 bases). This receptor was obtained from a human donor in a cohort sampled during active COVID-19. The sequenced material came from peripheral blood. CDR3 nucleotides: TGCGCCAGCAGCCAAGCACCGACTAAAACCGGGGATACGCAGTATTTT. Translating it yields CASSQAPTKTGDTQYF.